Listed below are T cell receptor beta chains from one sample, sequenced in a study of graft-versus-host responses after intestinal transplantation. No antigen is known for these receptors. Sequencing was performed with immunoSEQ multiplex PCR; in TCRdb, only in-frame clones are kept and a portion is missing. The sample lists around 78,000 clones; 80% to 90% were seen once. The specimen was unstimulated CD8+ T cells sorted from spleen or lymph node cells, collected before transplant. These receptors were taken from a human donor who was the organ donor for an intestinal transplant. The CDR3 runs from the conserved cysteine through the conserved F or W. D genes are given only for firm matches. Some rows mark clone size as missing; the rest say once, few, many or name a class of expanded clone.

TGTGCCAGCAGTGAAGTCCCGGGGGGGACAGATACGCAGTATTTT CASSEVPGGTDTQYF TRBD2 TRBV6-1 NA TRBJ2-3
TGTGCCAGTTTACACACAACCGGGACAAGGGCCTATGGCTACACCTTC CASLHTTGTRAYGYTF NA TRBV19 NA TRBJ1-2
TGCGCCAGCAGCCTCCGGGAGCTCACCTACGAGCAGTACTTC CASSLRELTYEQYF NA TRBV4-1 NA TRBJ2-7
TGTGCCAGCAGTGATTCAATTAGCGGGGTTAGCTCCTACAATGAGCAGTTCTTC CASSDSISGVSSYNEQFF TRBD2 TRBV6-4 NA TRBJ2-1
TGTGCCAGCAGCTTGGTTGCGGACAGACCAGGGTACTATGGCTACACCTTC CASSLVADRPGYYGYTF NA TRBV5-8 few TRBJ1-2
TGTGCCAGCAGCACCGACAGCTCCTACGAGCAGTACTTC CASSTDSSYEQYF NA TRBV7-9 NA TRBJ2-7
TGTGCCAGCAGTGAAGGGGCAGGACAGAAACCCTACAATGAGCAGTTCTTC CASSEGAGQKPYNEQFF NA TRBV6-1 NA TRBJ2-1
TGTGCCAGCAGCCGGGGCACGCTAGTTTCCTACGAGCAGTACTTC CASSRGTLVSYEQYF NA TRBV6-6 NA TRBJ2-7
TGTGCCAGCAGCCCAGGGTCCCGAGGCCTGGGCGAGCAGTACTTC CASSPGSRGLGEQYF NA TRBV7-9 NA TRBJ2-7
TGTGCCATCAGTGAGTCAGCGTCCGCGGGGGGCACTGAGCAGTTCTTC CAISESASAGGTEQFF TRBD2 TRBV10-3 NA TRBJ2-1
TGCGCCAGCAGCCCAGGGCGGCAGGGTGGCGAGCAGTACTTC CASSPGRQGGEQYF NA TRBV4-1 NA TRBJ2-7
TGTGCCAGCAGCCCCCGGCAGGGGGAGGACAATGAGCAGTTCTTC CASSPRQGEDNEQFF NA TRBV7-3 NA TRBJ2-1
TGTGCCGGCCTGGGGCCCAAAAGGAGGGCAGGTCAAGAGACCCAGTACTTC CAGLGPKRRAGQETQYF NA TRBV28 once TRBJ2-5
TGTGCCAGCAGCCAAGAGACTAGCGGGGGGTACGAGCAGTACTTC CASSQETSGGYEQYF TRBD2 TRBV4-2 NA TRBJ2-7
TGTGCCAGCAGTTTCGGACAGGGTAGGAACGAGCAGTACTTC CASSFGQGRNEQYF TRBD1 TRBV6-5 NA TRBJ2-7
TGCGCCAGCAGCTCAACGGGACTAGCGGGGGACTTATACGAGCAGTACTTC CASSSTGLAGDLYEQYF TRBD2 TRBV5-1 NA TRBJ2-7
TGTGCCAGCAGTTTTTGGGAGGGAAACACCATATATTTT CASSFWEGNTIYF NA TRBV28 NA TRBJ1-3
TGTGCCAGCAGTCTCGGGGGGGATGAAGCTTTCTTT CASSLGGDEAFF NA TRBV6-1 NA TRBJ1-1
TGTGCCAGCAGCTTAGGCTACAATGAGCAGTTCTTC CASSLGYNEQFF NA TRBV7-8 NA TRBJ2-1
TGCGCCAGCAGCCAAGATCGGGCGAGTGGAAACGCCATATATTTT CASSQDRASGNAIYF NA TRBV4-1 NA TRBJ1-3
TGTGCCAGCAGTTACACGACCGGGACAGGGGGGTACGAGCAGTACTTC CASSYTTGTGGYEQYF TRBD1 TRBV6-5 few TRBJ2-7
TGTGCCAGCAGCGCCCGGACAGGGGGCCTCTACGAGCAGTACTTC CASSARTGGLYEQYF TRBD1 TRBV5-8 NA TRBJ2-7
TGTGCCAGCAGTGTCTTAGGGGGCAACACCGGGGAGCTGTTTTTT CASSVLGGNTGELFF TRBD1 TRBV6-1 NA TRBJ2-2
TGTGCCAGCAGCCCTTGGCAATCGGACGTAGGCACAGATACGCAGTATTTT CASSPWQSDVGTDTQYF NA TRBV5-5 NA TRBJ2-3
TGTGCCAGCAGCCATAAACGGACAGGGAACTATGGCTACACCTTC CASSHKRTGNYGYTF TRBD1 TRBV7-8 NA TRBJ1-2
TGTGCCAGCAGCCAAACTGGTTACGAGCAGTACTTC CASSQTGYEQYF NA TRBV6-6 few TRBJ2-7
TGTGCCAGCAGTTCCGTGGTGGATCGCTACAATGAGCAGTTCTTC CASSSVVDRYNEQFF NA TRBV27 NA TRBJ2-1
TGCGCCAGCAGCCAGGTGGGGGGGAACACTGAAGCTTTCTTT CASSQVGGNTEAFF NA TRBV4-1 NA TRBJ1-1
TGTGCCAGCAGCCTTGGGACAGGGGGCTACGAGCAGTACTTC CASSLGTGGYEQYF TRBD1 TRBV6-5 NA TRBJ2-7
TGTGCCAGCTGGGACAGTGATTTCTATGGCTACACCTTC CASWDSDFYGYTF TRBD1 TRBV2 NA TRBJ1-2
TGTGCCAGCAGCCAAGATCGGGGGGGGACCCTCTTAGGTGAAAAACTGTTTTTT CASSQDRGGTLLGEKLFF NA TRBV4-2 NA TRBJ1-4
TGCGCCAGCAGTGAGTCCTACGAGCAGTACTTC CASSESYEQYF NA TRBV10-2 NA TRBJ2-7
TGTGCCAGCAGTGAAGAAGCGGGGGGGCCCTACGAGCAGTACTTC CASSEEAGGPYEQYF TRBD2 TRBV6-1 once TRBJ2-7
TGTGCCAGCACCGCTAGTTGGGCGTCCTATGGCTACACCTTC CASTASWASYGYTF NA TRBV6-6 NA TRBJ1-2
TGCGCCAGCAGCTTGAGGGGGGGCCCTAAGGCTTTCTTT CASSLRGGPKAFF NA TRBV5-1 NA TRBJ1-1
TGTGCCAGCAGCCAGACAGGGGGCGCGAACACTGAAGCTTTCTTT CASSQTGGANTEAFF TRBD1 TRBV6-5 few TRBJ1-1
TGTGCCAGCAGCCAAGTTTCCAGCCTCGGGGGCTACACCTTC CASSQVSSLGGYTF NA TRBV14 NA TRBJ1-2